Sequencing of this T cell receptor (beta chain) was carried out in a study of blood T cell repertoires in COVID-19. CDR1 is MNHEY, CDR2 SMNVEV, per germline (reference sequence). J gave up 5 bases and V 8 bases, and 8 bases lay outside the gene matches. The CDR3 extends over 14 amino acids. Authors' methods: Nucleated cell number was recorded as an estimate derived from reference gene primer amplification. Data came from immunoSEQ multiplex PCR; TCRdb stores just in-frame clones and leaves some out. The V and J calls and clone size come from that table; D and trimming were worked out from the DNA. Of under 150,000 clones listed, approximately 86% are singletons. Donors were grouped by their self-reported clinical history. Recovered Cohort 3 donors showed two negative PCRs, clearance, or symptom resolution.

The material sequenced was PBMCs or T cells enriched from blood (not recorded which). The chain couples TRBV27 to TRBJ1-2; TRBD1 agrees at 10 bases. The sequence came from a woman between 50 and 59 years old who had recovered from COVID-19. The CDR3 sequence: CASPDRGNVYGYTF. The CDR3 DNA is TGTGCCAGCCCGGACAGGGGGAATGTATATGGCTACACCTTC.